These 19 T cell receptor beta chains originate from one sample sequenced in a study of cytomegalovirus exposure and HLA in healthy donors. Use of 60 Vbeta and 13 Jbeta primers characterized the PCR. TCRdb's table, derived via immunoSEQ multiplex PCR, lists solely in-frame clones and lacks some. This table holds 70,000 to 80,000 clones. Sequencing was carried out using PBMCs. These receptor sequences come from a middle-aged man in good health and CMV-seronegative.

The rearrangement joins TRBV19 to TRBJ1-5, with D possibly being TRBD1 (6 bases). Trimming took off 3 bases at V and 3 bases at J, with 9 bases between the two ends. This CDR3 is 14 amino acids long. The germline V gene has CDR1 LNHDA and CDR2 SQIVND (reference sequence). CDR3 in amino acids: CASSMGHLNQPQHF. In DNA, the CDR3 is TGTGCCAGTAGTATGGGACACCTCAATCAGCCCCAGCATTTT. Filled out from reference TRBV19 and TRBJ1-5, the complete variable domain reads DGGITQSPKYLFRKEGQNVTLSCEQNLNHDAMYWYRQDPGQGLRLIYYSQIVNDFQKGDIAEGYSVSREKKESFPLTVTSAQKNPTAFYLCASSMGHLNQPQHFGDGTRLSIL.

V is TRBV30 and J is TRBJ1-4, with 7 nucleotides matching TRBD1. CDR1 GTSNPN and CDR2 SVGIG come from the germline V gene (reference sequence). Losses at the gene ends were 0 bases for V and 8 bases for J; bases not matched to a gene: 6. This CDR3 region has 14 residues. The CDR3: CAWSVQGLVEKLFF. In DNA form, the CDR3 reads TGTGCCTGGAGTGTACAGGGGTTAGTCGAAAAACTGTTTTTT.

This chain links TRBV28 with TRBJ2-7, with 8 bases identical to TRBD2. The CDR3 runs 14 residues. Germline V lookup: CDR1 MDHEN, CDR2 SYDVKM. Germline trimming cut 7 bases from V and 5 bases from J; bases unmatched to any gene: 10. CDR3 region: CASTSGGPYHEQYF. CDR3 bases: TGTGCCAGCACCTCGGGGGGGCCATACCACGAGCAGTACTTC.

The rearrangement links TRBV28 to TRBJ2-7; weak D call: TRBD1 (6 bases). CDR1 and CDR2 (germline): MDHEN, SYDVKM. The CDR3 loop spans 14 amino acids. The V and J ends lost 6 bases and 2 bases respectively, with 14 bases between them. This chain's CDR3 is CASRSRTATYEQYF. In DNA form, the CDR3 reads TGTGCCAGCAGGTCCCGGACAGCTACCTACGAGCAGTACTTC.

The chain uses TRBV5-1 and TRBJ2-7; TRBD1 might be the D (6 bases). CDR1 is SGHRS and CDR2 is YFSETQ in the germline V gene. V shed 4 bases and J shed 4 bases, with 18 bases lying between them. CDR3 length: 15 amino acids. The CDR3 coding sequence is TGCGCCAGCAGCACGGGACACGGTCAGCTTTACGAGCAGTACTTC. Its translation: CASSTGHGQLYEQYF.

The V and J genes are TRBV6-8 and TRBJ2-3; TRBD2 agrees at 10 bases. This CDR3 is built from 19 residues. Germline CDR1 reads MNHGY; CDR2 reads SAAAGT. The V segment lost 8 bases and the J segment 2 bases; nucleotides outside the gene matches: 19. DNA of the CDR3: TGTGCCAGCGGGAGCGGGGGGGTCGAATCCACCCAGTCCACAGATACGCAGTATTTT. It encodes CASGSGGVESTQSTDTQYF.

V usage is TRBV6-5 and J usage is TRBJ1-5; 9 nucleotides align to TRBD1. With V trimmed by 6 bases and J by 5 bases, 5 bases remained unmatched. CDR1 is MNHEY, CDR2 SVGAGI, per germline. The CDR3 length is 14 residues. The CDR3 sequence is CASSGGQGYQPQHF. The CDR3 DNA reads TGTGCCAGCAGCGGGGGACAGGGATATCAGCCCCAGCATTTT.

V gene TRBV19 combines with J gene TRBJ2-7; 12 nucleotides agree with TRBD2. Germline trimming cut 6 bases from V and 7 bases from J; bases unmatched to any gene: 4. The CDR3 length is 13 residues. Germline V CDR1 and CDR2: LNHDA, SQIVND (reference sequence). The CDR3 reads CASRETSGGEQYF. The CDR3 bases are TGTGCCAGTAGGGAGACTAGCGGGGGAGAGCAGTACTTC.

The rearrangement links TRBV5-1 to TRBJ2-3, with 15 bases lining up with TRBD2. J gave up 4 bases and V 3 bases, and 9 bases lay outside the gene matches. CDR1 SGHRS and CDR2 YFSETQ come from the germline V gene. The CDR3 totals 18 residues. In nucleotides, the CDR3 is TGCGCCAGCAGCTCAGGACTAGCGGGGGGGATCGGTGCAGATACGCAGTATTTT. Translated: CASSSGLAGGIGADTQYF.

As to this clone: A read error may produce the germline difference seen at one junction end. This sequence joins TRBV2 and TRBJ1-3; D gene ambiguous. There are 15 residues in the CDR3. Looked up from germline, CDR1 is SNHLY and CDR2 is FYNNEI. The CDR3 loop is CASREESSSGNTIYF. The CDR3 coding sequence is TGTGCCAGCAGGGAAGAATCCAGCTCTGGAAACACCATATATTTT.

The chain combines TRBV13 with TRBJ2-7; D is perhaps TRBD1 (6 bases). Germline CDR1 reads PRHDT; CDR2 reads FYEKMQ (reference sequence). This CDR3 spans 14 amino acids. V lost 6 bases, J lost 2 bases, and 14 bases lay in between. For the CDR3, the DNA is TGTGCCAGCAGACGATTCAGGGGCCCCTACGAGCAGTACTTC. Translation: CASRRFRGPYEQYF.

The V call is TRBV6-1, the J call TRBJ1-3; the match to TRBD1 covers 9 bases. This CDR3 has 21 residues. Trimming at V came to 2 bases and at J to 0 bases, leaving 17 bases not matched to a gene. The germline CDR1 and CDR2 sequences are MNHNS and SASEGT. DNA of the CDR3: TGTGCCAGCAGTGAAACTACAGGGGACAGGGATTACACAGCCTCTGGAAACACCATATATTTT. This translates into CASSETTGDRDYTASGNTIYF.

This rearrangement joins TRBV5-6 to TRBJ2-1, with D perhaps TRBD2 (5 bases). The CDR3 consists of 16 residues. Germline CDR1 and CDR2: SGHDT and YYEEEE. V dropped 2 bases and J dropped 5 bases, with 17 bases sitting between them. DNA of the CDR3: TGTGCCAGCAGCTTACTGGACGGGATCCCAAACAATGAGCAGTTCTTC. Amino acid sequence: CASSLLDGIPNNEQFF.

This rearrangement joins TRBV9 to TRBJ2-2; 12 bases are a match to TRBD1. Germline lookup yields CDR1 SGDLS and CDR2 YYNGEE. The CDR3 is made up of 17 amino acids. V lost 0 bases to trimming and J lost 5 bases; unmatched junction nucleotides: 5. The CDR3 loop reads CASSVDGTGGATGELFF. The CDR3, as DNA: TGTGCCAGCAGCGTAGATGGGACAGGGGGCGCGACCGGGGAGCTGTTTTTT.

The chain has TRBV19 and TRBJ1-5, with a weak D call TRBD1 (6 bases). This CDR3 spans 15 amino acids. V lost 1 base to trimming and J lost 5 bases, with 12 bases between them. CDR1 is LNHDA and CDR2 is SQIVND in the germline V gene (reference sequence). CDR3 loop: CASSIGGGADQPQHF. CDR3 sequence (DNA): TGTGCCAGTAGTATAGGAGGGGGGGCGGATCAGCCCCAGCATTTT.

The chain carries TRBV4-1 and TRBJ2-7, with 7 positions matching TRBD1. The germline V gene has CDR1 MGHRA and CDR2 YSYEKL. The CDR3 totals 15 residues. V was pared by 5 bases and J by 1 base, with 8 bases of the junction left unmatched. The CDR3 reads CASSDQQGLSYEQYF. In nucleotides, the CDR3 is TGCGCCAGCAGCGACCAACAGGGGTTGTCCTACGAGCAGTACTTC.

The V call is TRBV14, the J call TRBJ1-4; no clear D. Germline loops: CDR1 SGHDN, CDR2 FVKESK. Trimming removed 4 bases at V and 8 bases at J, with 11 bases between. This CDR3 region has 13 residues. DNA of the CDR3: TGTGCCAGCAGCCCGGGAGGGAACGAAAAACTGTTTTTT. Its translation is CASSPGGNEKLFF. Full variable domain (outside the CDR3, taken from reference TRBV14 and TRBJ1-4): EAGVTQFPSHSVIEKGQTVTLRCDPISGHDNLYWYRRVMGKEIKFLLHFVKESKQDESGMPNNRFLAERTGGTYSTLKVQPAELEDSGVYFCASSPGGNEKLFFGSGTQLSVL.

The CDR3 DNA follows: TGCGCCAGCGCCGTCGCGGGGGGACAGGGGGCCTACGAGCAGTACTTC. Protein: CASAVAGGQGAYEQYF. The chain recombines TRBV5-1 with TRBJ2-7, with 11 bases lining up with TRBD1. CDR1 and CDR2 (germline): SGHRS, YFSETQ. CDR3 length equals 16 residues. V shed 7 bases and J 2 bases; nucleotides not matched to a gene: 11.

The chain links TRBV9 to TRBJ2-3, with 9 bases that match TRBD2. This CDR3 has 17 amino acids. The germline V gene encodes CDR1 SGDLS and CDR2 YYNGEE. The V and J ends lost 4 bases and 3 bases, in that order; junction bases with no gene match: 12. The CDR3 nucleotides are TGTGCCAGCAGCCCGAGGAGGGCGGGGGGGAGGACAGATACGCAGTATTTT. It yields the protein CASSPRRAGGRTDTQYF.